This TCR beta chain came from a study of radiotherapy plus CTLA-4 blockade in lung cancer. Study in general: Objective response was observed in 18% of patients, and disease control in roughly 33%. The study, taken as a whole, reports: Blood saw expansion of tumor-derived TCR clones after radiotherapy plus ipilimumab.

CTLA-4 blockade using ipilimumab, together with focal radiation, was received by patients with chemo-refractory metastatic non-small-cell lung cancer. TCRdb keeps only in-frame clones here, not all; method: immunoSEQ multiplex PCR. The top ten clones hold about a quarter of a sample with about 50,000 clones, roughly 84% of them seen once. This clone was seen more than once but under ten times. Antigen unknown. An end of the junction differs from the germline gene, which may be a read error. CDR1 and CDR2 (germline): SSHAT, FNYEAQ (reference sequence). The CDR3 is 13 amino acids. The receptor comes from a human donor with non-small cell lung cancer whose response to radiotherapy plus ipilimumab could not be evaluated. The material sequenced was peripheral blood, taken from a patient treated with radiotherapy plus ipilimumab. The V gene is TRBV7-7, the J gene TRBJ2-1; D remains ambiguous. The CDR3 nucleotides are TGTGCTAGCAGCTTAGTTGGCGGCGATGAGCAGTTCTTC. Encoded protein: CASSLVGGDEQFF.